This TCR beta chain was captured by sequencing in a study of blood T cell repertoires in COVID-19. Study-level information: Donors in the United States, Italy and Spain gave samples during acute or convalescent COVID-19. PBMCs, B-cell-depleted T cells, or T cells provided the cDNA or gDNA that made up the material.

The study counted Cohort 3 donors as recovered given two negative PCRs, clearance, or symptom resolution. CDR1 SGHNT and CDR2 YENEEA come from the germline V gene. Trimming shortened V by 8 bases and J by 8 bases, and 19 bases separated the two germline ends. CDR3 length: 14 amino acids. TCRdb keeps only in-frame clones here, not all; method: immunoSEQ multiplex PCR. In the table there are about 480,000 clones, around nine tenths of which are singletons. The sequenced sample consisted of PBMCs or T cells enriched from blood (not recorded which). The sequence was collected from an older woman who had recovered from COVID-19. This sequence joins TRBV11-3 and TRBJ2-1; no firm D call. CDR3 nucleotide sequence: TGTGCCAGCGACGTTGACGGTAGCACGGATGAGCAGTTCTTC. Its translation is CASDVDGSTDEQFF. Together with reference TRBV11-3 and TRBJ2-1, the CDR3 gives the full variable domain: EAGVVQSPRYKIIEKKQPVAFWCNPISGHNTLYWYLQNLGQGPELLIRYENEEAVDDSQLPKDRFSAERLKGVDSTLKIQPAELGDSAVYLCASDVDGSTDEQFFGPGTRLTVL.